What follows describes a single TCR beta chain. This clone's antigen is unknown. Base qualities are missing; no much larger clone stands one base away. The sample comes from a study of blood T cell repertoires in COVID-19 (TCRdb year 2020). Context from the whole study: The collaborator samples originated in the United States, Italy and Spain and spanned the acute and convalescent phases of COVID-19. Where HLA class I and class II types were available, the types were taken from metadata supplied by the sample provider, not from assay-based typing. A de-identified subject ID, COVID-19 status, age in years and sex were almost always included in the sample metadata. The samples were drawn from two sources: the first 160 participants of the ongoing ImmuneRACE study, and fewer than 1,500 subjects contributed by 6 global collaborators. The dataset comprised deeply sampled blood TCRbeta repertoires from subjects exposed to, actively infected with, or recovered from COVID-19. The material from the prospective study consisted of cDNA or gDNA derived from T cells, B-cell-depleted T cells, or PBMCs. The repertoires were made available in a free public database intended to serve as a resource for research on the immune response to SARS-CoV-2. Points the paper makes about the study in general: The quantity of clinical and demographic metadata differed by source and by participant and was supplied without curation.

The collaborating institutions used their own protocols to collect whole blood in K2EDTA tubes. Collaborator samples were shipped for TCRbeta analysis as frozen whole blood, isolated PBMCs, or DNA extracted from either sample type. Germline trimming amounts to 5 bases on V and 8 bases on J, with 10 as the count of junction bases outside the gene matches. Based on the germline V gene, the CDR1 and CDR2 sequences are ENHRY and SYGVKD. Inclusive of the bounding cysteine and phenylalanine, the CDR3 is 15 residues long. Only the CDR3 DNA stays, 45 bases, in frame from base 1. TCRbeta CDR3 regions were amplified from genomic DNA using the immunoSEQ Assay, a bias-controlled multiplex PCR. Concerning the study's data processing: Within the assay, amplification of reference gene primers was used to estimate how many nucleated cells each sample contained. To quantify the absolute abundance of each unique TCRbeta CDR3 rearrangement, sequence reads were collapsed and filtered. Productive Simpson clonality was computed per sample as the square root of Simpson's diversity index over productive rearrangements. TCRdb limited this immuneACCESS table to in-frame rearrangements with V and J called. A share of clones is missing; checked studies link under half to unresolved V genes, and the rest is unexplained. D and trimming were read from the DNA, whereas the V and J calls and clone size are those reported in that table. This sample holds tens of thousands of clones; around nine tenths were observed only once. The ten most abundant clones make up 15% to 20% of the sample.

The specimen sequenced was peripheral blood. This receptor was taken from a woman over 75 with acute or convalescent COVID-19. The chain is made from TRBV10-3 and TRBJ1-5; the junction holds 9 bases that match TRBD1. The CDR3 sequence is CAISSDRGIREPQHF. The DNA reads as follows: TGTGCCATCAGTTCCGACAGGGGGATTAGGGAGCCCCAGCATTTT.